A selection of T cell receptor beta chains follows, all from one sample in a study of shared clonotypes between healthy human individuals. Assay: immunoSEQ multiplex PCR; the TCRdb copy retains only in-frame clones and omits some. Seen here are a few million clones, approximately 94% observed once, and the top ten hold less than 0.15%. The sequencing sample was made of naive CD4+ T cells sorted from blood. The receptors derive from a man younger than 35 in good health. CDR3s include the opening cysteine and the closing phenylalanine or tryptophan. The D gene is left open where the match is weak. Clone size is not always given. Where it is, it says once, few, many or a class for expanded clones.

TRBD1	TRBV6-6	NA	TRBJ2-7	CASSFHDRGYSYEQYF	TGTGCCAGCAGTTTCCACGACAGGGGGTACTCCTACGAGCAGTACTTC
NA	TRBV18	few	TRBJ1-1	CASSPLNTEAFF	TGTGCCAGCTCACCCTTGAACACTGAAGCTTTCTTT
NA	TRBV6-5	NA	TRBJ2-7	CASSSGPTYEQYF	TGTGCCAGCAGTTCCGGGCCGACGTACGAGCAGTACTTC
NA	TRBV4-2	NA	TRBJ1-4	CASSQEGGSGEKLFF	TGTGCCAGCAGCCAAGAGGGGGGTTCGGGTGAAAAACTGTTTTTT
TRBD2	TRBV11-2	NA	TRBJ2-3	CASSPRRVAGDTQYF	TGTGCCAGCAGCCCCCGTAGAGTAGCGGGAGATACGCAGTATTTT
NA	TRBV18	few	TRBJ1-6	CASSPGGQGMSSPLHF	TGTGCCAGCTCACCAGGTGGGCAGGGTATGAGTTCACCCCTCCACTTT
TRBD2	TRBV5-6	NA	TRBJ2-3	CASSLGLDTDTQYF	TGTGCCAGCAGCCTTGGACTAGATACAGATACGCAGTATTTT
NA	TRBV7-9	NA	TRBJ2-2	CASSLRQGDTGELFF	TGTGCCAGCAGCTTAAGGCAGGGAGACACCGGGGAGCTGTTTTTT
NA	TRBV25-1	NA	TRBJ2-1	CASSEYKHEQFF	TGTGCCAGCAGTGAATATAAGCATGAGCAGTTCTTC
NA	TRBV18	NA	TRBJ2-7	CASSPPGSVAYEQYF	TGTGCCAGCTCACCACCTGGGTCGGTAGCCTACGAGCAGTACTTC
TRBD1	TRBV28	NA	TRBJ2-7	CASSQRTGHYEQYF	TGTGCCAGCAGTCAAAGGACAGGGCATTACGAGCAGTACTTC
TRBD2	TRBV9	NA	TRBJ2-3	CASTAGGGTDTQYF	TGTGCCAGCACCGCCGGGGGGGGCACAGATACGCAGTATTTT
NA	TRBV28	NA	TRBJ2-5	CASTPGETQYF	TGTGCCAGCACCCCCGGAGAGACCCAGTACTTC
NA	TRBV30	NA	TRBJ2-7	CAWSVGPYEQYF	TGTGCCTGGAGTGTTGGACCCTACGAGCAGTACTTC
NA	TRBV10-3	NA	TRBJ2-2	CAIRGAGELFF	TGTGCCATCAGGGGGGCCGGGGAGCTGTTTTTT
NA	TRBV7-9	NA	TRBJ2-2	CASRVGGPGELFF	TGTGCCAGCAGAGTGGGGGGCCCCGGGGAGCTGTTTTTT
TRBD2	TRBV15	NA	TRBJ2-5	CATSRGNSGRFQETQYF	TGTGCCACCAGCAGAGGGAATAGCGGGAGGTTCCAAGAGACCCAGTACTTC
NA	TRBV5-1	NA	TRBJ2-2	CASSLIRTGELFF	TGCGCCAGCAGCTTGATTAGGACCGGGGAGCTGTTTTTT
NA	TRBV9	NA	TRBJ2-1	CASSGLAISSYNEQFF	TGTGCCAGCAGCGGATTAGCGATAAGCTCCTACAATGAGCAGTTCTTC
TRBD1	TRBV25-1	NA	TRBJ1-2	CASSRTGWNYGYTF	TGTGCCAGCAGTCGGACAGGGTGGAACTATGGCTACACCTTC
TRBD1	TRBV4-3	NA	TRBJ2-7	CASSQEPGQAYEQYF	TGCGCCAGCAGCCAAGAACCGGGACAGGCCTACGAGCAGTACTTC
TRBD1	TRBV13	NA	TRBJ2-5	CASSPGTGGNIETQYF	TGTGCCAGCAGCCCCGGGACAGGAGGTAACATAGAGACCCAGTACTTC
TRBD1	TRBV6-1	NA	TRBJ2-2	CASSLQGLGTGELFF	TGTGCCAGCAGTTTACAGGGGTTGGGGACCGGGGAGCTGTTTTTT
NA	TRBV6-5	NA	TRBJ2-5	CASSNGGTMQETQYF	TGTGCCAGCAGCAACGGTGGTACGATGCAAGAGACCCAGTACTTC
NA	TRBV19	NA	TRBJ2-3	CASMEVRRGTDTQYF	TGTGCCAGTATGGAGGTTAGGAGAGGCACAGATACGCAGTATTTT
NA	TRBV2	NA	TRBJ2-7	CASRGFSYEQYF	TGTGCCAGCAGGGGCTTCAGCTACGAGCAGTACTTC
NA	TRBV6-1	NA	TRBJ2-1	CASSGLTSYNEQFF	TGTGCCAGCTCTGGACTAACCTCGTACAATGAGCAGTTCTTC
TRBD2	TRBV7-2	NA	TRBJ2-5	CASSFRGGHETQYF	TGTGCCAGCAGCTTCCGGGGGGGCCACGAGACCCAGTACTTC
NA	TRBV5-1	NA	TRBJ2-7	CASSLAPGESYEQYF	TGCGCCAGCAGCTTGGCCCCAGGGGAGTCCTACGAGCAGTACTTC
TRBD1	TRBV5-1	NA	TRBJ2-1	CASSLEGASYNEQFF	TGCGCCAGCAGCTTAGAGGGGGCTTCCTACAATGAGCAGTTCTTC
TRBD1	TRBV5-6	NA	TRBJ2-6	CASSLGTGGKVSGANVLTF	TGTGCCAGCAGCTTGGGGACAGGGGGAAAAGTCTCTGGGGCCAACGTCCTGACTTTC
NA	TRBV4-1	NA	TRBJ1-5	CASSQVRGGLLYSNQPQHF	TGCGCCAGCAGCCAAGTACGGGGGGGTCTTCTCTATAGCAATCAGCCCCAGCATTTT